This T cell receptor beta chain was obtained from a study of shared clonotypes between healthy human individuals. The study, taken as a whole, reports: Deeper or shallower sequencing was expected to change how clonotypes are shared among donors. A handful of donors held approximately 5% of naive CD4 clonotypes in common. In this cohort, only blood was sampled, and tissue repertoires likely differ.

This clone has only a few counts. The antigen is not known. The germline CDR1 and CDR2 sequences are LGHNA and YNFKEQ. CDR3 length: 15 residues. V lost 4 bases to trimming and J lost 0 bases, with 12 bases between them. Original analysis: ImmunoSEQ output held junction-only sequences without quality scores, so filtering differed. Method: immunoSEQ multiplex PCR; TCRdb's copy keeps in-frame clones and lacks some. The V and J calls and the clone size are those of that table, but D and trimming were determined from the DNA. In the table there are more than 550,000 clones, roughly two thirds of which are singletons.

The chain carries TRBV4-2 and TRBJ2-5; D remains unclear. The sequencing sample was made of memory CD4+ T cells sorted from blood. Subset defined: CD45RA-negative fraction. The sequence was obtained from a woman aged 25 to 39 in good health. CDR3 nucleotide sequence: TGTGCCAGCAGCCGGGCGGAAAGGTACCAAGAGACCCAGTACTTC. This codes for CASSRAERYQETQYF.